The 21 T cell receptor beta chains listed next were all sequenced from one sample in a study of T cells after yellow fever vaccination. TCRdb analysed the 5' RACE reads with MiXCR anew, one entry per CDR3 protein. The repertoire holds around 65,000 distinct CDR3 sequences, approximately 5.9% seen once, with less than 2.5% in the top ten. This specimen was CD4+ T cells sorted from PBMCs, taken approximately 15 days after the first yellow fever vaccination. The receptors shown here come from a man younger than 35 who received the YFV17D yellow fever vaccine.

This clonotype has a count of ten or more. The CDR3 DNA sequence: TGTGCCAGCAGCTTTGACCAGTCACAGGGCTACACCTTC. Amino acid sequence: CASSFDQSQGYTF. The chain is built from TRBV7-2 and TRBJ1-2; no definite D call. V lost 3 bases, J lost 8 bases, and 13 bases lay in between. CDR1 SGHTA and CDR2 FQGNSA come from the germline V gene. The CDR3 spans 13 residues.

This clonotype has more than one count but fewer than ten. This chain connects TRBV5-4 to TRBJ2-1; 9 bases are shared with TRBD1. The CDR3 has 15 residues. The germline CDR1 and CDR2 sequences are SGHNT and YYREEE (reference sequence). The V segment lost 1 base and the J segment 4 bases; nucleotides outside the gene matches: 3. The CDR3 is CASSLMGQGYNEQFF. CDR3 in DNA: TGTGCCAGCAGCTTGATGGGACAGGGATACAATGAGCAGTTCTTC.

In this sample, this clonotype turned up many times. The V and J genes are TRBV19 and TRBJ2-2; the D gene is possibly TRBD2 (5 bases). The CDR3 is 16 amino acids. V lost 1 base and J lost 4, with 13 bases in between. Germline CDR1 and CDR2: LNHDA and SQIVND (reference sequence). The CDR3 loop is CASSIAGSDGTGELFF. DNA of the CDR3: TGTGCCAGTAGTATAGCGGGATCGGATGGCACCGGGGAGCTGTTTTTT.

This clonotype was observed at least ten times. V is TRBV20-1 and J is TRBJ2-7; D gene uncertain. The CDR3 runs 12 residues. V was trimmed by 2 bases and J by 2 bases, leaving 7 bases between them. Germline CDR1 DFQATT, CDR2 SNEGSKA (reference sequence). The CDR3 sequence: CSARSGAYEQYF. CDR3 DNA: TGCAGTGCTAGATCGGGTGCCTACGAGCAGTACTTC.

There are many counts of this clonotype. The CDR3 nucleotides are TGTGCCAGCAGCGCACGGACTTACAATGAGCAGTTCTTC. Its translation: CASSARTYNEQFF. The V call is TRBV7-2, the J call TRBJ2-1; D possibly corresponds to TRBD2 (5 bases). Trimming pared 5 bases from V and 4 bases from J, leaving 9 bases between. Germline assignment: CDR1 SGHTA and CDR2 FQGNSA. CDR3 size: 13 residues.

The rearrangement joins TRBV20-1 to TRBJ1-5, with TRBD1 matching over 8 bases. Per germline, CDR1 DFQATT and CDR2 SNEGSKA (reference sequence). J lost 5 bases, V lost 1 base, and 13 bases had no gene match. CDR3 length equals 17 residues. CDR3 bases: TGCAGTGCTAGAGGGAAGGACAGGGATGGAGTGTATCAGCCCCAGCATTTT. As protein: CSARGKDRDGVYQPQHF.

Ten or more counts support this clonotype. The chain carries TRBV7-2 and TRBJ1-1; TRBD1 might be the D (6 bases). In germline, CDR1 is SGHTA, CDR2 FQGNSA. The CDR3 extends over 14 amino acids. Trimming shortened V by 1 base and J by 11 bases, and 17 bases separated the two germline ends. CDR3 sequence: CASSLDRAGERAFF. In DNA form, the CDR3 reads TGTGCCAGCAGCTTAGATCGGGCAGGGGAACGGGCTTTCTTT. Based on the CDR3 plus reference TRBV7-2 and TRBJ1-1, the full variable domain is GAGVSQSPSNKVTEKGKDVELRCDPISGHTALYWYRQSLGQGLEFLIYFQGNSAPDKSGLPSDRFSAERTGGSVSTLTIQRTQQEDSAVYLCASSLDRAGERAFFGQGTRLTVV.

This clonotype was counted many times. The CDR3 protein is CASSPGDSREFGNSPLHF. As DNA, the CDR3 is TGTGCCAGCAGCCCCGGGGACAGCCGTGAGTTCGGTAATTCACCCCTCCACTTT. The chain recombines TRBV11-2 with TRBJ1-6; 7 nucleotides align to TRBD1. The germline V gene has CDR1 SGHAT and CDR2 FQNNGV. The CDR3 totals 18 residues. J gave up 6 bases and V 5 bases, and 16 bases lay outside the gene matches.

This clonotype was detected only once. Since a much larger clone is just one base distant, this may be a read error. The V call is TRBV7-9, the J call TRBJ2-1; 8 bases align to TRBD1. Unmatched junction bases numbered 6, after V lost 2 bases and J lost 6 bases. Germline loops: CDR1 SEHNR, CDR2 FQNEAQ (reference sequence). The CDR3 is made up of 15 amino acids. The CDR3 DNA reads TGTGCCAGCAGCTTAAGGGGACAGGCTACCAATGAGCAGTTCTTC. Translation gives CASSLRGQATNEQFF.

In its sample, this clonotype was seen many times. V gene TRBV10-2 combines with J gene TRBJ2-7, with 7 bases lining up with TRBD2. The CDR3 spans 16 residues. Germline V gene data show CDR1 as WSHSY and CDR2 as SAAADI. The V and J ends lost 0 bases and 5 bases, in that order; junction bases with no gene match: 10. Written as DNA, the CDR3 is TGCGCCAGCAGTGAGTCACAAGGACTAGTCGGCCACGAGCAGTACTTC. It codes for CASSESQGLVGHEQYF.

This clonotype was counted ten times or more. The chain links TRBV18 to TRBJ2-7, with D tentatively TRBD1 or TRBD2 (5 bases each). V shed 0 bases and J shed 5 bases, with 8 bases lying between them. CDR1 and CDR2 (germline): KGHSH, LQKENI. This CDR3 is built from 13 residues. The CDR3 loop reads CASSPPGEDEQYF. The CDR3 DNA follows: TGTGCCAGCTCACCACCGGGGGAAGACGAGCAGTACTTC.

The rearrangement joins TRBV7-2 to TRBJ2-1; TRBD2 agrees at 9 bases. V dropped 11 bases and J dropped 8; count of bases not matched to a gene: 16. This CDR3 has 15 amino acids. Germline-derived CDR1 and CDR2 are SGHTA and FQGNSA. The CDR3 spells CASKDLAGSSYEQFF. In DNA form, the CDR3 reads TGTGCCTCCAAGGATCTAGCGGGGAGCTCTTATGAGCAGTTCTTC.

Ten or more counts support this clonotype. This chain uses TRBV20-1 with TRBJ2-3, with TRBD2 as a possible D gene (5 bases). Germline V gene data show CDR1 as DFQATT and CDR2 as SNEGSKA (reference sequence). The CDR3 is made up of 15 amino acids. V was trimmed by 3 bases and J by 3 bases, leaving 16 bases between them. The CDR3 protein is CSASGEYYGTDTQYF. The CDR3 DNA sequence: TGCAGTGCTAGCGGGGAGTATTACGGGACAGATACGCAGTATTTT.

This clonotype has a handful of counts. The chain employs TRBV12-3 or TRBV12-4 and TRBJ2-7; 8 bases fit TRBD2. The junction had 6 bases not matched to a gene; V was cut back by 5 bases and J by 3 bases. The CDR3 runs 14 residues. The CDR3 nucleotides are TGTGCCAGCAGTACTAGCGGATACCTCTACGAGCAGTACTTC. Protein sequence: CASSTSGYLYEQYF.

This clonotype has ten or more counts. The rearrangement links TRBV27 to TRBJ2-2, with 7 bases aligning to TRBD1. The CDR3 runs to 16 residues. Germline lookup yields CDR1 MNHEY and CDR2 SMNVEV (reference sequence). J gave up 4 bases and V 6 bases, and 11 bases lay outside the gene matches. The CDR3 DNA reads as TGTGCCAGCAGATATGACAGGGCGAGTCGCACCGGGGAGCTGTTTTTT. Translated, it gives CASRYDRASRTGELFF.

This clonotype has at least ten counts. The V and J genes are TRBV23-1 and TRBJ2-5; 8 nucleotides match TRBD2. TRBV23-1 is identified as an open reading frame with a role that is uncertain. The V and J ends lost 5 bases and 5 bases, in that order; junction bases with no gene match: 7. This CDR3 spans 14 amino acids. The CDR3 spells CASSSGGAGETQYF. CDR3 DNA sequence: TGCGCCAGCAGTTCCGGGGGGGCCGGGGAGACCCAGTACTTC.

This chain links TRBV21-1 with TRBJ2-3; the table assigns TRBD2, which was not confirmed against the DNA. TRBV21-1 is described as a pseudogene. The CDR3 spans 17 residues. CDR3 amino acids: CASSKEGLAMVTDTQYF. CDR3 in DNA: TGTGCCAGCAGCAAAGAGGGACTAGCCATGGTCACAGATACGCAGTATTTT.

This clonotype was seen ten or more times. This rearrangement joins TRBV20-1 to TRBJ2-5; possible D gene TRBD1, 5 bases. This CDR3 contains 13 residues. CDR1 DFQATT and CDR2 SNEGSKA come from the germline V gene (reference sequence). Between the trimmed V and J ends, which lost 0 bases and 1 base, there was a span of 6 bases. The CDR3 spells CSARDRVQETQYF. In DNA form, the CDR3 reads TGCAGTGCTAGAGACAGGGTCCAAGAGACCCAGTACTTC.

At least ten counts were recorded for this clonotype. This rearrangement joins TRBV7-3 to TRBJ2-3; D call uncertain. In germline, CDR1 is SGHTA, CDR2 FQGTGA. The V end lost 6 bases, the J end lost 2 bases, and 12 bases lay between the germline ends. The CDR3 has 14 amino acids. Here the CDR3 reads CASRMTGTTDTQYF. The CDR3 coding sequence is TGTGCCAGCAGGATGACCGGTACCACAGATACGCAGTATTTT.

This clonotype was picked up many times. The V and J genes are TRBV7-9 and TRBJ1-2; a possible D gene is TRBD1 (6 bases). Trimming took 0 bases from V and 7 from J, leaving 21 bases between them. Germline values: CDR1 SEHNR, CDR2 FQNEAQ (reference sequence). This CDR3 has 17 amino acids. CDR3 in amino acids: CASSLAGHLSGRGGYTF. The CDR3 DNA reads TGTGCCAGCAGCTTAGCGGGACACCTCTCGGGCCGCGGTGGCTACACCTTC.

There are many counts of this clonotype. The chain combines TRBV7-2 with TRBJ2-3; the match to TRBD2 covers 8 bases. Trimming took 1 base from V and 1 from J; bases not matched to a gene: 1. The CDR3 is 15 residues long. CDR1 and CDR2 (germline): SGHTA, FQGNSA. This chain's CDR3 is CASSLGAGGTDTQYF. CDR3 DNA sequence: TGTGCCAGCAGCTTAGGAGCGGGGGGCACAGATACGCAGTATTTT.